The clone carrying this T cell receptor beta chain was seen many times. V was shortened by 5 bases and J by 4 bases, with 11 bases between the two germline ends. Germline values: CDR1 MNHEY, CDR2 SVGAGI. CDR3 size: 13 residues. This entry comes from a study of CDR3 diversity in severe acne. TCRdb recomputed calls from the PCR reads with MiXCR, one row per CDR3 protein. The profile covers around 91,000 distinct CDR3 sequences, with 51% appearing a single time and roughly 13% taken by the ten largest. Source material: blood. The sequence came from a male donor in good health, without acne. The chain couples TRBV6-5 to TRBJ1-2, with D perhaps matching TRBD1 (5 bases). The CDR3 DNA reads TGTGCCAGCAGTCAGGGAAACTTCTATGGCTACACCTTC. It is translated as CASSQGNFYGYTF.